Detailed here is one T cell receptor beta chain. The antigen is undetermined. TCRdb re-called the 5' RACE reads and shows each CDR3 protein once, DNA omitted. The table lists 550,000 to 600,000 distinct CDR3 sequences. The length of the CDR3 is 15 residues. From germline, CDR1 is SGDLS and CDR2 YYNGEE. The sample belongs to a study of T cells expressing NK-cell markers. Study results and caveats: In four donors, these clonotypes also led the CD3+CD56-NKG2C+ fraction.

The sequence derives from a man aged 18 to 30 in good health. The specimen sequenced was blood T cells: a sorted CD56 or NKG2C T cell subset, CD4+ or CD8+ T cells, or bulk PBMC T cells (not recorded which). The chain has TRBV9 and TRBJ2-7; TCRdb outputs TRBD2, but without DNA this stays unchecked. The CDR3 sequence: CASSVSGRVGNEQYF.